The clone carrying this T cell receptor (beta chain) was counted between two and nine times. The data belong to a study of blood T cells in healthy people across ages. The CDR3 sequence is 12 residues long. V gave up 6 bases and J gave up 9 bases, with 14 bases separating them. Germline values: CDR1 SGHTA, CDR2 FQGTGA. A J-beta primer mix and a sample-barcoded 5' primer were used in a second PCR of roughly 7 to 12 cycles. TCRdb itself ran the 5' RACE reads through MiXCR, one entry per CDR3 protein. The sample records over a million distinct CDR3 sequences, approximately 42% being singletons. This chain uses TRBV7-3 with TRBJ1-2; maybe TRBD1 (5 bases). The material sequenced was blood. The origin of this receptor is a young woman in good health. The CDR3 nucleotides are TGTGCCAGCAGATCAAGGGGAGGGAGCTACACCTTC. Its translation is CASRSRGGSYTF. The whole variable domain, remainder taken from reference TRBV7-3 and TRBJ1-2, is GAGVSQTPSNKVTEKGKYVELRCDPISGHTALYWYRQSLGQGPEFLIYFQGTGAADDSGLPNDRFFAVRPEGSVSTLKIQRTERGDSAVYLCASRSRGGSYTFGSGTRLTVV.